This record covers a single TCR beta chain. Its antigen remains unknown. The V end was cut by 5 bases, the J end by 2 bases, with 9 bases between. The CDR3 is 13 amino acids. This entry comes from a study of identical twins. Study-wide results and caveats: The models gave estimates that fell short of the out-of-frame TCR alpha sharing seen in monozygotic twins. In drawing conclusions, the study used cross-sectional statistical analysis and did not follow the same donors. Invariant populations such as MAIT and iNKT cells could partly muddle zero-insertion analyses.

cDNA carried unique molecular identifiers, and a universal primer site was added by template switching. TCRdb analysed the 5' RACE reads with MiXCR anew, one entry per CDR3 protein. Among approximately 230,000 distinct CDR3 sequences listed, roughly 13% were seen once. The chain has TRBV12-3 or TRBV12-4 and TRBJ1-2, with no clear D. The sequencing input was memory (CD45RO+) T cells sorted from blood. The sequence derives from a young woman in good health. Written as DNA, the CDR3 is TGTGCCAGCAGTCCAGCGGAGAACTATGGCTACACCTTC. This codes for CASSPAENYGYTF.